The 27 T cell receptor beta chains listed next were all sequenced from one sample in a study of cytomegalovirus exposure and HLA in healthy donors. Vbeta (60) and Jbeta (13) primers were used in the PCR. Libraries were prepared by immunoSEQ multiplex PCR; TCRdb keeps only in-frame clonotypes and omits some of them. The repertoire has 100,000 to 150,000 clones, under 85% of them found once; the top ten carry around 5.8%. Sequencing was performed on PBMCs. Receptor source: a man between 18 and 29 years old in good health and CMV-seropositive.

The chain employs TRBV29-1 and TRBJ2-1; 10 bases align to TRBD1. The CDR3 totals 14 residues. The germline V gene has CDR1 SQVTM and CDR2 ANQGSEA. Germline trimming cut 4 bases from V and 6 bases from J; bases unmatched to any gene: 6. CDR3 in DNA: TGCAGCGTTGTACCGGGACAGGGGACCAATGAGCAGTTCTTC. This gives the protein CSVVPGQGTNEQFF.

V and J are TRBV11-2 and TRBJ2-1; D perhaps matches TRBD2 (6 bases). Germline assignment: CDR1 SGHAT and CDR2 FQNNGV. This CDR3 is 18 amino acids long. Trimming cost V 4 bases and J 7 bases, with 26 bases left between them. DNA for the CDR3: TGTGCCAGCAGCTCGCAGTGGTCTAGCGCGCGGAGGTGGAATGAGCAGTTCTTC. Amino acid sequence: CASSSQWSSARRWNEQFF.

V gene TRBV5-4 combines with J gene TRBJ2-1, with 7 bases fitting TRBD1. The CDR3 totals 16 residues. V was clipped by 2 bases and J by 0 bases; unmatched bases: 5. Germline V gene sequence: CDR1 SGHNT, CDR2 YYREEE (reference sequence). In DNA, the CDR3 is TGTGCCAGCAGCTTCAAGGGGGCGGGCTCCTACAATGAGCAGTTCTTC. The encoded protein is CASSFKGAGSYNEQFF.

CDR3 protein: CASSLLQVNEKLFF. CDR3 in DNA: TGTGCCAGCAGCTTGTTACAGGTCAATGAAAAACTGTTTTTT. V and J are TRBV5-8 and TRBJ1-4; a possible D gene is TRBD1 (5 bases). CDR1 and CDR2 from the germline V gene are SGHTS and YDEGEE. The CDR3 spans 14 residues. Trimming removed 1 base at V and 5 bases at J, with 9 bases between.

The chain uses TRBV5-1 and TRBJ2-1, with D perhaps matching TRBD2 (5 bases). V dropped 5 bases and J dropped 0 bases, with 12 bases sitting between them. The length of the CDR3 is 15 residues. Looked up from germline, CDR1 is SGHRS and CDR2 is YFSETQ. CDR3 DNA: TGCGCCAGCAGACTAGGATCTTACTCCTACAATGAGCAGTTCTTC. Amino acids: CASRLGSYSYNEQFF.

The V and J genes are TRBV14 and TRBJ2-1; D not resolved. Looked up from germline, CDR1 is SGHDN and CDR2 is FVKESK. Trimming shortened V by 1 base and J by 0 bases, and 4 bases separated the two germline ends. The length of the CDR3 is 14 residues. For the CDR3, the DNA is TGTGCCAGCAGCCAAGCCCTCTCCTACAATGAGCAGTTCTTC. Translated: CASSQALSYNEQFF.

This chain uses TRBV30 with TRBJ1-2; TRBD1 matches 7 bases. Per germline, CDR1 GTSNPN and CDR2 SVGIG (reference sequence). This CDR3 spans 15 amino acids. Trimming at V came to 5 bases and at J to 0 bases, leaving 9 bases not matched to a gene. This chain's CDR3 is CAWLPWTGSNYGYTF. The CDR3 region has the DNA TGTGCCTGGCTTCCTTGGACAGGATCTAACTATGGCTACACCTTC.

This clone was counted between two and nine times. The chain combines TRBV6-5 with TRBJ1-2, with no clear D. V shed 5 bases and J shed 3 bases, with 13 bases lying between them. There are 14 residues in the CDR3. In germline, CDR1 is MNHEY, CDR2 SVGAGI. The CDR3 spells CASSERETDYGYTF. CDR3 coding DNA: TGTGCCAGCAGTGAAAGGGAGACGGACTATGGCTACACCTTC.

The rearrangement links TRBV6-5 to TRBJ2-1; 8 bases are shared with TRBD1. The CDR3 sequence is 13 residues long. Germline loops: CDR1 MNHEY, CDR2 SVGAGI. Unmatched junction bases numbered 6, after V lost 6 bases and J lost 8 bases. In DNA, the CDR3 is TGTGCCAGCAGAACACAGGGGGTCGATGAGCAGTTCTTC. It codes for CASRTQGVDEQFF.

The V call is TRBV2, the J call TRBJ1-2, with D perhaps matching TRBD1 (5 bases). The CDR3 loop spans 12 amino acids. CDR1 SNHLY and CDR2 FYNNEI come from the germline V gene. Trimming pared 4 bases from V and 5 bases from J, leaving 8 bases between. This chain's CDR3 is CASSATVYGYTF. CDR3 DNA: TGTGCCAGCAGTGCGACAGTTTATGGCTACACCTTC.

The rearrangement uses TRBV30 and TRBJ2-3; D might be TRBD1 (5 bases). The germline V gene encodes CDR1 GTSNPN and CDR2 SVGIG (reference sequence). The CDR3 extends over 14 amino acids. The V gene lost 0 bases and the J gene lost 2 bases, with 9 bases spanning the gap. The CDR3, as DNA: TGTGCCTGGAGTGTAGGTGGGGCCACAGATACGCAGTATTTT. It codes for CAWSVGGATDTQYF.

The chain couples TRBV6-5 to TRBJ2-5, with TRBD2 matching 8 bases. J gave up 4 bases and V 4 bases, and 8 bases lay outside the gene matches. The CDR3 runs 15 residues. Germline assignment: CDR1 MNHEY and CDR2 SVGAGI. The chain's CDR3 is CASSWSGLGGETQYF. The DNA of the CDR3 is TGTGCCAGCAGTTGGTCGGGACTAGGAGGAGAGACCCAGTACTTC.

The rearrangement links TRBV5-1 to TRBJ2-1; D perhaps matches TRBD2 (6 bases). V shed 5 bases and J shed 0 bases, with 12 bases lying between them. The germline CDR1 and CDR2 sequences are SGHRS and YFSETQ. The CDR3 length is 15 residues. The CDR3 is CASSPGESSYNEQFF. As DNA, the CDR3 is TGCGCCAGCAGTCCGGGGGAGAGCTCCTACAATGAGCAGTTCTTC.

This sequence joins TRBV18 and TRBJ1-6, with TRBD1 matching over 7 bases. Germline V gene lookup returns CDR1 KGHSH and CDR2 LQKENI. The CDR3 sequence is 14 residues long. V lost 5 bases, J lost 8 bases, and 6 bases stayed unmatched. The CDR3 sequence: CASSKDRVHSPLHF. CDR3 nucleotide sequence: TGTGCCAGCTCAAAAGACAGGGTCCATTCACCCCTCCACTTT.

This clone was recorded only once. The chain joins TRBV2 to TRBJ2-7; 9 bases are shared with TRBD1. CDR1 and CDR2 (germline): SNHLY, FYNNEI. Germline trimming cut 5 bases from V and 3 bases from J; bases unmatched to any gene: 5. The CDR3 runs to 14 residues. In DNA, the CDR3 is TGTGCCAGCAGTCAACAGGGGGCTTTCTACGAGCAGTACTTC. This encodes CASSQQGAFYEQYF.

The chain couples TRBV20-1 to TRBJ1-1, with D possibly being TRBD1 (6 bases). The CDR3 has 10 amino acids. Trimming took off 3 bases at V and 13 bases at J, with 12 bases between the two ends. Per germline, CDR1 DFQATT and CDR2 SNEGSKA (reference sequence). The CDR3, as DNA: TGCAGTGCTAGGAGGACAGTGAATTTCTTT. Its translation is CSARRTVNFF.

This rearrangement joins TRBV9 to TRBJ2-1, with 9 bases matching TRBD2. J was trimmed by 9 bases and V by 0 bases; bases with no gene match: 1. Germline V gene lookup returns CDR1 SGDLS and CDR2 YYNGEE. This CDR3 is built from 13 residues. The CDR3 loop is CASSVGGGGEQFF. The CDR3 DNA is TGTGCCAGCAGCGTAGGCGGGGGGGGTGAGCAGTTCTTC.

V usage is TRBV4-2 and J usage is TRBJ2-7; the D is unclear. The V end was cut by 5 bases, the J end by 6 bases, with 11 bases between. Germline V gene sequence: CDR1 LGHNA, CDR2 YNFKEQ. The CDR3 consists of 12 residues. The chain's CDR3 is CASSSVGSEQYF. The CDR3 region has the DNA TGTGCCAGCAGCTCCGTTGGCTCCGAGCAGTACTTC.

The gene calls are TRBV25-1 and TRBJ2-1; weak D call: TRBD2 (5 bases). The CDR3 is 15 amino acids. Germline V lookup: CDR1 MGHDK, CDR2 SYGVNS. Trimming took 4 bases from V and 8 from J, leaving 18 bases between them. Here the CDR3 DNA reads TGTGCCAGCAGTGGGCCCCGCGGACTTGGTGATGAGCAGTTCTTC. It specifies CASSGPRGLGDEQFF.

This clone is a singleton in its sample. The rearrangement links TRBV5-1 to TRBJ2-5; D is undetermined. With the DNA end fitting TRBJ2-7 better, the J assignment may be wrong. The CDR3 is made up of 15 amino acids. The V gene's germline CDR1 is SGHRS and CDR2 YFSETQ. CDR3 amino acids: CASSFTGLEVVEQYF. CDR3 in DNA: TGCGCCAGCAGCTTCACCGGCCTCGAGGTGGTCGAGCAGTACTTC.

This clone occurred a few times. The J gene is TRBJ1-2, the V gene TRBV19; 10 nucleotides line up with TRBD1. The CDR3 sequence is 14 residues long. V lost 4 bases, J lost 5 bases, and 4 bases stayed unmatched. Germline-derived CDR1 and CDR2 are LNHDA and SQIVND (reference sequence). In nucleotides, the CDR3 is TGTGCCAGTAGTAGGGACAGGGGTGGATATGGCTACACCTTC. Its protein is CASSRDRGGYGYTF.

As DNA, the CDR3 is TGCGCCAGCAGCCGTCCGGGACTAGCGACTCCCTGGGATGAGCAGTTCTTC. This gives the protein CASSRPGLATPWDEQFF. The chain uses TRBV5-1 and TRBJ2-1; 10 bases line up with TRBD2. Germline values: CDR1 SGHRS, CDR2 YFSETQ. CDR3 size: 17 residues. V lost 4 bases and J lost 8; bases outside the gene matches: 15.

This chain joins TRBV7-2 and TRBJ2-7, with a tentative D call TRBD2 (5 bases). Trimming took off 4 bases at V and 7 bases at J, with 14 bases between the two ends. Germline values: CDR1 SGHTA, CDR2 FQGNSA. The CDR3 covers 13 residues. The CDR3 sequence: CASSSGITVEQYF. CDR3 bases: TGTGCCAGCAGCTCGGGGATTACGGTTGAGCAGTACTTC.

The rearrangement joins TRBV7-2 to TRBJ2-3; D remains unclear. The CDR3 covers 12 residues. Trimming cost V 1 base and J 10 bases, with 9 bases left between them. Germline-derived CDR1 and CDR2 are SGHTA and FQGNSA. The CDR3 sequence: CASSLEVGAQYF. CDR3 nucleotides: TGTGCCAGCAGCTTAGAAGTAGGAGCGCAGTATTTT.

This rearrangement joins TRBV29-1 to TRBJ2-1; 10 bases match TRBD2. Losses at the gene ends were 1 base for V and 6 bases for J; bases not matched to a gene: 9. This CDR3 region has 16 residues. Germline CDR1 and CDR2: SQVTM and ANQGSEA. The CDR3 sequence is CSVEAIAGGSGNEQFF. CDR3 DNA: TGCAGCGTTGAAGCAATAGCGGGAGGATCAGGCAATGAGCAGTTCTTC.

This clone was observed a few times. Different DNA sequences within this sample yield the same CDR3. The V call is TRBV9, the J call TRBJ2-7; 9 bases fit TRBD2. The CDR3 totals 14 residues. Per germline, CDR1 SGDLS and CDR2 YYNGEE. The ends lost 0 bases at V and 3 bases at J; junction bases unmatched: 1. This CDR3 is CASSVASGNYEQYF. The CDR3 nucleotides are TGTGCCAGCAGCGTAGCTAGCGGGAACTACGAGCAGTACTTC.

The chain employs TRBV6-1 and TRBJ2-5; D may be TRBD1 (6 bases). The CDR3 has 14 amino acids. Between the trimmed V and J ends, which lost 6 bases and 2 bases, there was a span of 13 bases. Germline V lookup: CDR1 MNHNS, CDR2 SASEGT. CDR3 DNA: TGTGCCAGCAGGACAGGCTTGGGTCAAGAGACCCAGTACTTC. Encoded protein: CASRTGLGQETQYF.